The next 31 T cell receptor beta chains were all read from a single sample in a study of shared T cell receptors in the human thymus (dated by TCRdb to about 2021). Library method: the immunoSEQ multiplex PCR assay. The immuneACCESS repertoire file appears here via TCRdb, limited to in-frame rearrangements. These files lack a portion of the clones; in checked studies, under half of the deficit traces to unresolved V genes, and the cause of the others is not known. The sample includes some 640,000 clones, with 87% observed a single time. 0.0094% of the sample goes to the ten largest clones. This sample was also put to use in a study of human thymus T cells.

Sequenced input: thymocytes. Receptor source: a boy less than two years old with a congenital heart defect. Donor details come from another sample of the same person, matched by shared clones.

About this clone itself: The identical CDR3 is also encoded by other nucleotide sequences in the sample. The CDR3: CASSQGLTSSYNSPLHF. As DNA, the CDR3 is TGTGCCAGCAGCCAAGGGCTAACTAGCTCCTATAATTCACCCCTCCACTTT. The chain is built from TRBV4-2 and TRBJ1-6; D ambiguous. CDR3 length: 17 amino acids. V lost 1 base and J 0 bases, leaving 10 bases between the germline ends. From germline, CDR1 is LGHNA and CDR2 YNFKEQ.

The genes are TRBV28 and TRBJ1-6, with no clear D. V was shortened by 10 bases and J by 10 bases, with 11 bases between the two germline ends. The germline gives CDR1 MDHEN, CDR2 SYDVKM. This CDR3 spans 11 amino acids. The CDR3 reads CATSTVSPLHF. For the CDR3, the DNA is TGTGCCACCTCCACAGTCTCACCCCTCCACTTT. The full variable domain, with the rest looked up from reference TRBV28 and TRBJ1-6, is DVKVTQSSRYLVKRTGEKVFLECVQDMDHENMFWYRQDPGLGLRLIYFSYDVKMKEKGDIPEGYSVSREKKERFSLILESASTNQTSMYLCATSTVSPLHFGNGTRLTVT.

The J gene is TRBJ1-4, the V gene TRBV7-9; D call uncertain. V shed 3 bases and J shed 4 bases, with 9 bases lying between them. The CDR3 sequence is 14 residues long. From germline, CDR1 is SEHNR and CDR2 FQNEAQ (reference sequence). The CDR3 here is CASSFGDFNEKLFF. Written as DNA, the CDR3 is TGTGCCAGCAGCTTCGGAGATTTTAATGAAAAACTGTTTTTT.

The chain couples TRBV2 to TRBJ1-5; D remains ambiguous. Germline V gene lookup returns CDR1 SNHLY and CDR2 FYNNEI. Trimming removed 3 bases at V and 2 bases at J, with 11 bases between. CDR3 length: 15 amino acids. CDR3 in amino acids: CASSDLRVRNQPQHF. CDR3 in DNA: TGTGCCAGCAGTGATCTCCGGGTTCGCAATCAGCCCCAGCATTTT.

The chain employs TRBV5-6 and TRBJ2-7; the match to TRBD1 covers 7 bases. This CDR3 is 16 amino acids long. Germline V gene sequence: CDR1 SGHDT, CDR2 YYEEEE. Losses at the gene ends were 4 bases for V and 2 bases for J; bases not matched to a gene: 12. The DNA of the CDR3 is TGTGCCAGCAGCGTGCTTCCTGACAGGGCCCCCTACGAGCAGTACTTC. Protein: CASSVLPDRAPYEQYF.

The V gene is TRBV6-4, the J gene TRBJ2-1; D is perhaps TRBD2 (6 bases). CDR3 length: 13 residues. Germline CDR1 and CDR2: MRHNA and SNTAGT. V lost 2 bases and J 5 bases, leaving 7 bases between the germline ends. CDR3 in amino acids: CASSDGGNNEQFF. The CDR3 bases are TGTGCCAGCAGTGACGGAGGGAACAATGAGCAGTTCTTC.

The rearrangement joins TRBV28 to TRBJ1-2, with TRBD1 matching over 7 bases. CDR3 size: 15 residues. The trim removed 0 bases at V and 2 bases at J, leaving 3 bases unmatched. Germline CDR1 is MDHEN and CDR2 is SYDVKM. CDR3 amino acids: CASSLCNRGNYGYTF. CDR3 bases: TGTGCCAGCAGTTTATGCAACAGGGGAAACTATGGCTACACCTTC.

The chain is built from TRBV4-1 and TRBJ2-4; a weak D match, TRBD1 (5 bases). Trimming pared 2 bases from V and 8 bases from J, leaving 19 bases between. Germline-derived CDR1 and CDR2 are MGHRA and YSYEKL. The CDR3 length is 16 residues. The CDR3 bases are TGCGCCAGCAGCCAACGGCAGGGTAACCCTATGGACATTCAGTACTTC. Protein sequence: CASSQRQGNPMDIQYF.

The chain carries TRBV15 and TRBJ1-1; no firm D call. The V gene's germline CDR1 is LNHNV and CDR2 YYDKDF (reference sequence). This CDR3 is 16 amino acids long. Trimming shortened V by 1 base and J by 2 bases, and 14 bases separated the two germline ends. This CDR3 is CATSRVRRRDNTEAFF. CDR3 DNA: TGTGCCACCAGCAGAGTGCGGCGGAGGGATAACACTGAAGCTTTCTTT.

The chain recombines TRBV10-3 with TRBJ2-7; possible D gene TRBD2, 6 bases. CDR1 ENHRY and CDR2 SYGVKD come from the germline V gene. The V end was cut by 7 bases, the J end by 0 bases, with 16 bases between. The CDR3 consists of 15 residues. CDR3 in amino acids: CAITRERQSSYEQYF. The DNA for the CDR3 is TGTGCCATCACACGGGAGCGTCAAAGCTCCTACGAGCAGTACTTC.

The rearrangement links TRBV27 to TRBJ2-5; a possible D gene is TRBD2 (5 bases). This CDR3 has 15 amino acids. The V gene's germline CDR1 is MNHEY and CDR2 SMNVEV (reference sequence). Deletions cut 5 bases from V and 0 bases from J, with 13 bases between. The CDR3 reads CASSTSKRNQETQYF. CDR3 sequence (DNA): TGTGCCAGCAGTACCTCGAAGCGGAACCAAGAGACCCAGTACTTC.

The chain joins TRBV11-2 to TRBJ2-3, with TRBD2 identical over 13 bases. Germline CDR1 SGHAT, CDR2 FQNNGV. The CDR3 contains 18 residues. Trimming took 0 bases from V and 0 from J; bases not matched to a gene: 3. The CDR3 sequence is CASSLEGTSGTSTDTQYF. The CDR3, as DNA: TGTGCCAGCAGCTTAGAAGGGACTAGCGGGACTAGCACAGATACGCAGTATTTT.

This clone was counted between two and nine times. The V and J genes are TRBV7-6 and TRBJ1-2, with D possibly matching TRBD1 (6 bases). Germline V gives CDR1 SGHVS, CDR2 FNYEAQ. The CDR3 runs to 13 residues. Deletions cut 3 bases from V and 4 bases from J, with 9 bases between. CDR3 in DNA: TGTGCCAGCAGCTTCAGGGGTGGCTATGGCTACACCTTC. Residues: CASSFRGGYGYTF.

The gene calls are TRBV7-9 and TRBJ1-1; TRBD1 agrees at 7 bases. Germline CDR1 reads SEHNR; CDR2 reads FQNEAQ (reference sequence). J lost 8 bases, V lost 5 bases, and 11 bases had no gene match. The CDR3 runs to 14 residues. CDR3 residues: CASSHLFKTGEAFF. CDR3 nucleotides: TGTGCCAGCAGCCACCTTTTCAAGACAGGGGAAGCTTTCTTT.

The V gene is TRBV7-8, the J gene TRBJ2-3, with 12 positions matching TRBD1. The CDR3 is 20 residues long. J was trimmed by 0 bases and V by 4 bases; bases with no gene match: 14. CDR1 is SGHVS and CDR2 is FQNEAQ in the germline V gene. The CDR3 DNA sequence: TGTGCCAGCAGCTCCCCGGGACAGGGGGCTAACGGGTCTAGCACAGATACGCAGTATTTT. Encoded protein: CASSSPGQGANGSSTDTQYF.

The chain links TRBV28 to TRBJ2-3; TRBD2 aligns across 9 bases. The CDR3 is made up of 14 amino acids. Germline V CDR1 and CDR2: MDHEN, SYDVKM. V trimming: 6 bases; J trimming: 4 bases; junction bases outside the gene matches: 5. The CDR3 loop is CASRRTSVPDTQYF. CDR3 DNA: TGTGCCAGCAGAAGGACTAGCGTCCCAGATACGCAGTATTTT.

Comment on this clone: In the same sample, other DNA sequences code for this CDR3. The chain uses TRBV25-1 and TRBJ1-6, with 10 bases that match TRBD1. CDR1 and CDR2 from the germline V gene are MGHDK and SYGVNS. This CDR3 is 16 amino acids long. J was trimmed by 8 bases and V by 3 bases; bases with no gene match: 7. The CDR3 nucleotides read TGTGCCAGCAGTGAGTCATCCGGACAGGGGGATTCACCCCTCCACTTT. As protein: CASSESSGQGDSPLHF.

The chain combines TRBV11-3 with TRBJ2-1; D unresolved. V lost 0 bases and J lost 3, with 9 bases in between. The length of the CDR3 is 15 residues. Germline loops: CDR1 SGHNT, CDR2 YENEEA. Here the CDR3 reads CASSLDELHYNEQFF. In DNA form, the CDR3 reads TGTGCCAGCAGCTTAGATGAACTCCACTACAATGAGCAGTTCTTC.

The chain carries TRBV10-3 and TRBJ1-2; 9 positions agree with TRBD1. The CDR3 totals 16 residues. CDR1 is ENHRY, CDR2 SYGVKD, per germline. The J segment lost 4 bases and the V segment lost 2 bases, leaving 8 bases of the junction unmatched. The CDR3 loop is CAISEPSPGQGYGYTF. The CDR3 nucleotides read TGTGCCATCAGTGAGCCCTCACCGGGACAGGGCTATGGCTACACCTTC.

This chain uses TRBV13 with TRBJ2-1; TRBD1 matches 12 bases. Germline lookup yields CDR1 PRHDT and CDR2 FYEKMQ (reference sequence). The CDR3 covers 19 residues. The trim removed 5 bases at V and 0 bases at J, leaving 11 bases unmatched. This CDR3 reads CASSNRDRGPLSSYNEQFF. The CDR3, as DNA: TGTGCCAGCAGCAACCGGGACAGGGGGCCCTTAAGCTCCTACAATGAGCAGTTCTTC.

This clone was observed a single time. The V and J genes are TRBV4-3 and TRBJ2-3; D is uncertain. V was clipped by 3 bases and J by 4 bases, with 14 bases between them. Germline assignment: CDR1 LGHNA and CDR2 YSLEER. This CDR3 comprises 15 residues. The CDR3 sequence: CASSHEVRPADTQYF. CDR3 DNA: TGCGCCAGCAGCCATGAGGTCCGCCCCGCAGATACGCAGTATTTT.

The V gene is TRBV15, the J gene TRBJ2-1, with D unresolved. The V gene lost 5 bases and the J gene lost 1 base, with 12 bases spanning the gap. This CDR3 contains 15 residues. The germline V gene encodes CDR1 LNHNV and CDR2 YYDKDF (reference sequence). In DNA form, the CDR3 reads TGTGCCACCAGCGCTAGGAGTATTTCCTACAATGAGCAGTTCTTC. Encoded protein: CATSARSISYNEQFF.

The chain uses TRBV28 and TRBJ2-7; 8 bases align to TRBD2. This CDR3 region has 14 residues. V trimming: 5 bases; J trimming: 4 bases; junction bases outside the gene matches: 7. Germline V gene sequence: CDR1 MDHEN, CDR2 SYDVKM. The CDR3 region is CASSMTSESYEQYF. The CDR3 region has the DNA TGTGCCAGCAGTATGACTAGCGAATCGTACGAGCAGTACTTC.

The chain uses TRBV19 and TRBJ2-2, with TRBD2 matching 9 bases. The V and J ends lost 7 bases and 1 base, in that order; junction bases with no gene match: 4. Germline loops: CDR1 LNHDA, CDR2 SQIVND (reference sequence). The CDR3 contains 15 residues. DNA of the CDR3: TGTGCCAGTAACCGACTAGCGGAGAACACCGGGGAGCTGTTTTTT. Encoded protein: CASNRLAENTGELFF.

The chain is built from TRBV29-1 and TRBJ2-1, with 8 bases aligning to TRBD2. With V trimmed by 2 bases and J by 0 bases, 21 bases remained unmatched. From germline, CDR1 is SQVTM and CDR2 ANQGSEA. The CDR3 contains 21 residues. The CDR3 nucleotides read TGCAGCGTTGAAATGGTACCAGAACTAGCGGCTTTACTTATCTCCTACAATGAGCAGTTCTTC. Translation: CSVEMVPELAALLISYNEQFF.

The genes are TRBV5-1 and TRBJ2-2; 11 nucleotides match TRBD2. The CDR3 length is 17 residues. Germline values: CDR1 SGHRS, CDR2 YFSETQ. V shed 4 bases, J shed 6 bases, and the junction held 11 bases outside the gene matches. The CDR3 here is CASSPQLAGEEAGELFF. DNA for the CDR3: TGCGCCAGCAGCCCACAACTAGCGGGAGAGGAAGCCGGGGAGCTGTTTTTT.

J is TRBJ2-7 and V is TRBV15, with 10 bases fitting TRBD1. The CDR3 extends over 16 amino acids. The V gene's germline CDR1 is LNHNV and CDR2 YYDKDF (reference sequence). V trimming: 5 bases; J trimming: 3 bases; junction bases outside the gene matches: 10. The CDR3 DNA sequence: TGTGCCACCAGCGGATGGTGGACAGGGGGTGGCTACGAGCAGTACTTC. Amino acids: CATSGWWTGGGYEQYF.

This sequence joins TRBV4-3 and TRBJ1-4; D possibly corresponds to TRBD1 (5 bases). CDR1 is LGHNA and CDR2 is YSLEER in the germline V gene. This CDR3 spans 21 amino acids. V was pared by 1 base and J by 2 bases, with 26 bases between. CDR3 protein: CASSQVVGSGWLNVTNEKLFF. In DNA, the CDR3 is TGCGCCAGCAGCCAAGTTGTTGGGTCAGGGTGGCTTAACGTGACTAATGAAAAACTGTTTTTT.

This clone was seen a single time. CDR3 bases: TGTGCCAGCAGCGCACGTGGGACAGCCACCGGGGAGCTGTTTTTT. Translating it yields CASSARGTATGELFF. The chain employs TRBV9 and TRBJ2-2, with 7 positions matching TRBD1. The V segment lost 3 bases and the J segment 4 bases; nucleotides outside the gene matches: 6. The CDR3 extends over 15 amino acids. From germline, CDR1 is SGDLS and CDR2 YYNGEE.

This chain connects TRBV7-3 to TRBJ2-2; D remains unclear. CDR1 SGHTA and CDR2 FQGTGA come from the germline V gene. V was clipped by 3 bases and J by 6 bases, with 20 bases between them. CDR3 size: 17 residues. In DNA form, the CDR3 reads TGTGCCAGCAGCTTCTCCTTCATGCCACGCGAGTCCGGGGAGCTGTTTTTT. Its protein product is CASSFSFMPRESGELFF.

This clone was picked up a small number of times. The chain employs TRBV4-3 and TRBJ2-7; D uncertain. Germline V gene sequence: CDR1 LGHNA, CDR2 YSLEER. The length of the CDR3 is 14 residues. Trimming cost V 1 base and J 1 base, with 8 bases left between them. Here the CDR3 reads CASSQGISSYEQYF. The CDR3 DNA sequence: TGCGCCAGCAGCCAAGGTATTTCTTCCTACGAGCAGTACTTC.